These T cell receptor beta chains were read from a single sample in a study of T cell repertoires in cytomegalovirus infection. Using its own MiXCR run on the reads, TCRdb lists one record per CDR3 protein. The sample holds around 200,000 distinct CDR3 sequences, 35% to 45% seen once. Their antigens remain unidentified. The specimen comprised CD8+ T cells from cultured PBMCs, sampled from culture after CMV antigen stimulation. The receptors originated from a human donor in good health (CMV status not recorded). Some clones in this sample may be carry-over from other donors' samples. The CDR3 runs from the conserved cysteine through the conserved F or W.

CASSWGRLSDEQFF	TRBV5-6
CASSGQLNTEAFF	TRBV2
CAIRSGGRTDTQYF	TRBV10-3
CASSPGTANTEAFF	TRBV7-6
CAGGEDLEAFF	TRBV7-9
CASSQGRNYGYTF	TRBV14
CATGGASGSYTGELFF	TRBV10-3
CASSLAVPHLEGTDTQYF	TRBV27
CASSLKNTGSYNEQFF	TRBV7-2
CSARDKTGATDTQYF	TRBV20-1
CASSPGENLFSNQPQHF	TRBV7-2
CASSLGQGRTNYEQYF	TRBV12-3/TRBV12-4
CAIRKDRDEQYF	TRBV10-3
CASSSPEAPAYEQYF	TRBV7-9
CASSAGQLGTQYF	TRBV7-9
CASSPLVRYANEQFF	TRBV7-6
CASSLLFFSYEQYF	TRBV12-3/TRBV12-4
CASSPPGHIGDEQFF	TRBV12-3/TRBV12-4
CASSLGTWLDGYTF	TRBV6-1
CATSRLETYEQYF	TRBV15
CASWKHQNTEAFF	TRBV6-5
CASVDRAKNIQYF	TRBV2
CASSLRAGSSYNEQFF	TRBV27